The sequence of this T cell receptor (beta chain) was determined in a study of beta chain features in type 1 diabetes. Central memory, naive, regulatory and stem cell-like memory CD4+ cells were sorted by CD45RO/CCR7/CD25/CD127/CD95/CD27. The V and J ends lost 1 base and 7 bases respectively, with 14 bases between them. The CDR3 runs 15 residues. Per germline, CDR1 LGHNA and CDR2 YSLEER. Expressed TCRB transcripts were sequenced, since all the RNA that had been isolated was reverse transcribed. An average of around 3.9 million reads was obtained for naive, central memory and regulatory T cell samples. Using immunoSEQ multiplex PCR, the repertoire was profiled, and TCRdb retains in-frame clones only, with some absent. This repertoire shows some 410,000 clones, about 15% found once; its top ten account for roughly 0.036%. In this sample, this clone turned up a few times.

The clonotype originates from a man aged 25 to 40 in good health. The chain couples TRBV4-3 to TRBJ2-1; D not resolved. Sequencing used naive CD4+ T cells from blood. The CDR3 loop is CASSQAGVVVNEQFF. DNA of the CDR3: TGCGCCAGCAGCCAAGCTGGGGTTGTAGTGAATGAGCAGTTCTTC.